This T cell receptor beta chain was recovered during a study of monozygotic twins with inflammatory bowel disease. No DNA is given; TCRdb re-called the 5' RACE reads and lists each CDR3 protein once. The table lists some 150,000 distinct CDR3 sequences. Material for sequencing was blood. The source is a human donor with ulcerative colitis or Crohn's disease, or a healthy co-twin of an affected twin (not recorded which).

The CDR3 loop is CASSGREAGASDTQYF. The rearrangement joins TRBV4-2 to TRBJ2-3; the TRBD2 assignment by TCRdb is unverifiable without DNA. The CDR3 is made up of 16 amino acids. CDR1 is LGHNA and CDR2 is YNFKEQ in the germline V gene.